A selection of T cell receptor beta chains follows, all from one sample in a study of blood T cell repertoires in COVID-19. Data came from immunoSEQ multiplex PCR; TCRdb stores just in-frame clones and leaves some out. This table has 250,000 or so clones, 85% to 90% appearing once. Sequencing was carried out using PBMCs or T cells enriched from blood (not recorded which). All receptors derive from a woman in her forties or fifties who had recovered from COVID-19. CDR3s include the opening cysteine and the closing phenylalanine or tryptophan. Each record gives: V gene, D gene, CDR3 protein. The D gene is left open where the match is weak.

>TRBV7-2|-
CASSGAKRGTGELFF
>TRBV9|-
CASSVGQSHEQYF
>TRBV10-3|-
CAISGPSGNIQYF
>TRBV11-2|-
CASSLDLESGYTF
>TRBV5-1|TRBD2
CASKGTSDSKNIQYF
>TRBV10-3|-
CAISESIRGSGTEAFF
>TRBV28|-
CASSGYRDSLISAFF
>TRBV7-9|TRBD2
CASSSSLADFTDTQYF
>TRBV5-1|TRBD1
CASSSGTAGNTIYF
>TRBV7-2|TRBD2
CASSLGPSGLNYEQYF
>TRBV6-6|TRBD2
CASSYPREGVNEQFF
>TRBV7-9|-
CASSYGGAGANVLTF
>TRBV9|TRBD1
CASSTTGSPNNEQFF
>TRBV6-6|-
CASSTSGVNEKLFF